This record looks at one TCR beta chain sequence and its context. Treatment given: around 19 received Ad26.COV2.S at low or high dose, single or two shots; about 5 received placebo; per-sample allocation not given. Specimen acquisition occurred on day 63 following the initial vaccine or placebo injection. Germline loops: CDR1 SGHRS, CDR2 YFSETQ. The CDR3 is 15 residues long. V trimming: 5 bases; J trimming: 6 bases; junction bases outside the gene matches: 7. The data belong to a study of Ad26.COV2.S vaccination and SARS-CoV-2 variants. Study in general: Ad26.COV2.S given intramuscularly, once or twice 56 days apart.

The assay was immunoSEQ multiplex PCR, and TCRdb's table has in-frame clones only and misses some. The sample includes approximately 340,000 clones, approximately 85% of them seen just once. The TCR originated in a person aged 18-60 years who received the Ad26.COV2.S COVID-19 vaccine or a placebo. The sample consisted of peripheral blood, taken in a trial of Ad26.COV2.S vaccine versus placebo. The chain couples TRBV5-1 to TRBJ2-7; TRBD2 aligns across 14 bases. CDR3 in DNA: TGCGCCAGCAGACCTGGACTAGCGGGAGGAGGCGAGCAGTACTTC. Translated, it gives CASRPGLAGGGEQYF.